These 5 T cell receptor beta chains were all obtained from the same sample, sequenced in a study of identical twins. TCRdb passed the 5' RACE reads through MiXCR, listing each CDR3 protein once. The sample shows 1.5 million to 2 million distinct CDR3 sequences, about 31% of them seen only once. The sample taken for sequencing was cord blood. These receptors were taken from a newborn girl in good health.

The gene calls are TRBV4-1 and TRBJ2-1; D uncertain. The V gene's germline CDR1 is MGHRA and CDR2 YSYEKL. The CDR3 has 15 amino acids. The V and J ends lost 1 base and 2 bases respectively, with 9 bases between them. In DNA form, the CDR3 reads TGCGCCAGCAGCCAAGGCCAGGAGACCTACAATGAGCAGTTCTTC. It codes for CASSQGQETYNEQFF.

This clonotype was detected a few times. The chain joins TRBV28 to TRBJ2-6; D remains ambiguous. The V and J ends lost 5 bases and 0 bases respectively, with 5 bases between them. The CDR3 covers 14 residues. Germline V lookup: CDR1 MDHEN, CDR2 SYDVKM. The CDR3 protein is CASSETSGANVLTF. The CDR3 DNA sequence: TGTGCCAGCAGTGAAACCTCTGGGGCCAACGTCCTGACTTTC.

V is TRBV14 and J is TRBJ2-2; D is perhaps TRBD1 (6 bases). V lost 2 bases, J lost 5 bases, and 9 bases lay in between. The germline gives CDR1 SGHDN, CDR2 FVKESK. The CDR3 has 14 residues. As DNA, the CDR3 is TGTGCCAGCAGCCAACAACAGGGTACCGGGGAGCTGTTTTTT. This encodes CASSQQQGTGELFF.

The chain carries TRBV2 and TRBJ2-7; 7 positions match TRBD1. This CDR3 has 13 residues. J lost 3 bases, V lost 8 bases, and 7 bases had no gene match. CDR1 and CDR2 (germline): SNHLY, FYNNEI. The CDR3 protein is CASSRDRYYEQYF. The CDR3 nucleotides are TGTGCCAGCTCTAGGGACAGATACTACGAGCAGTACTTC.

This clonotype was detected a few times. The chain is built from TRBV27 and TRBJ1-2; a possible D gene is TRBD1 (6 bases). CDR3 size: 15 residues. The V end was cut by 3 bases, the J end by 5 bases, with 16 bases between. Per the germline V gene, CDR1 is MNHEY and CDR2 is SMNVEV (reference sequence). The CDR3 DNA is TGTGCCAGCAGTTTGATCCGGGGGGCGGGATATGGCTACACCTTC. Residues: CASSLIRGAGYGYTF.